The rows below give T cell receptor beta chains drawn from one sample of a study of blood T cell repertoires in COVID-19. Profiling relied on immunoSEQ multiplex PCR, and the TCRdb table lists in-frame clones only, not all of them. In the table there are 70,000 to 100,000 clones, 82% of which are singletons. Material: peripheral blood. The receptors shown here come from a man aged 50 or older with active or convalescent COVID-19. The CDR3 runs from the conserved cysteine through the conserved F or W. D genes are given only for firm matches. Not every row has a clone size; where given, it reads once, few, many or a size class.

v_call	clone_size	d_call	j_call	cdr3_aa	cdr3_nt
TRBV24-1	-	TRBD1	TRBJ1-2	CATSDPDRGYGYTF	TGTGCCACCAGTGACCCGGACAGGGGCTATGGCTACACCTTC
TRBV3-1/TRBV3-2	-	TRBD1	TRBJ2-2	CASSHAPGQSLNTNTGELFF	TGTGCCAGCAGCCACGCTCCGGGACAGAGTTTAAATACGAACACCGGGGAGCTGTTTTTT
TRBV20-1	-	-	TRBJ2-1	CSAKPMIEQFF	TGCAGTGCTAAGCCCATGATTGAGCAGTTCTTC
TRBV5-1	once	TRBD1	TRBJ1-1	CASGGQGSTEAFF	TGCGCCAGCGGTGGACAGGGGAGCACTGAAGCTTTCTTT
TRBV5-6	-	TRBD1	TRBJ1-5	CASSLGGQEGNQPQHF	TGTGCCAGCAGCCTGGGGGGACAGGAGGGCAATCAGCCCCAGCATTTT
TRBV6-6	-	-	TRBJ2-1	CASNDYTSYNEQFF	TGTGCCAGCAACGACTATACCTCCTACAATGAGCAGTTCTTC
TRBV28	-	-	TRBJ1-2	CASSFFRGGAGGYTF	TGTGCCAGCAGTTTCTTCCGGGGGGGCGCGGGTGGCTACACCTTC
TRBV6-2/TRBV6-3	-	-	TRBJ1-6	CASSSGRGGSPLHF	TGTGCCAGCAGCTCAGGGAGGGGCGGTTCACCCCTCCACTTT
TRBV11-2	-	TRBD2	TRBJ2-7	CASSPGGAYSYEQYF	TGTGCCAGCAGCCCGGGAGGGGCCTACTCCTACGAGCAGTACTTC
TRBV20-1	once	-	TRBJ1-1	CSASFGGAEAFF	TGCAGTGCTAGTTTCGGAGGGGCTGAAGCTTTCTTT
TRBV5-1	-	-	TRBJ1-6	CASSVDKGHSDSPLHF	TGCGCCAGCAGCGTAGACAAGGGGCATAGTGATTCACCCCTCCACTTT
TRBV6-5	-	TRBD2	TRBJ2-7	CASTGGTSYEQYF	TGTGCCAGCACCGGGGGGACCTCCTACGAGCAGTACTTC
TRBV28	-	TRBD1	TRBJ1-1	CASRPQGKAEAFF	TGTGCCAGCAGACCACAGGGGAAAGCTGAAGCTTTCTTT
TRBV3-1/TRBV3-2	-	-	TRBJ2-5	CASSQDTWGRGQETQYF	TGTGCCAGCAGCCAAGATACCTGGGGCAGGGGACAAGAGACCCAGTACTTC
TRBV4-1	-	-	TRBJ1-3	CASSQETPGTGNTIYF	TGCGCCAGCAGCCAAGAAACCCCCGGGACTGGAAACACCATATATTTT
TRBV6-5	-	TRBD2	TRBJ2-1	CASSRSSGYNEQFF	TGTGCCAGCAGTCGGTCTAGCGGCTACAATGAGCAGTTCTTC
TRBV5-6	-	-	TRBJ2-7	CASSFPGFTYEQYF	TGTGCCAGCAGCTTCCCAGGGTTCACCTACGAGCAGTACTTC
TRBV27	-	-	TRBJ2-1	CASSLSPLSSYNEQFF	TGTGCCAGCAGTTTAAGCCCCTTGAGCTCCTACAATGAGCAGTTCTTC
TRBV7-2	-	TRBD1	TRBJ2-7	CASSFRQGGNEQYF	TGTGCCAGCAGCTTCCGACAGGGGGGGAACGAGCAGTACTTC
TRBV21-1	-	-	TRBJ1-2	CASSKGRGSGYTF	TGTGCCAGCAGCAAAGGTAGGGGAAGTGGCTACACCTTC
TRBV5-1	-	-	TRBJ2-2	CASSLGQNTGELFF	TGCGCCAGCAGCTTGGGACAGAACACCGGGGAGCTGTTTTTT
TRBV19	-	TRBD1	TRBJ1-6	CASSPDRASPLHF	TGTGCCAGTAGTCCTGACAGGGCGTCACCCCTCCACTTT
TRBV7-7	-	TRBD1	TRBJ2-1	CASSTGTGTHNEQFF	TGTGCCAGCAGCACCGGGACAGGGACGCACAATGAGCAGTTCTTC
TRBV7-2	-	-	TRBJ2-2	CASSSSGMQNTGELFF	TGTGCCAGCAGCTCCTCCGGGATGCAGAACACCGGGGAGCTGTTTTTT
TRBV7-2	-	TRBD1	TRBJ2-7	CASSPVGTAYYEQYF	TGTGCCAGCAGCCCAGTAGGGACAGCATACTACGAGCAGTACTTC
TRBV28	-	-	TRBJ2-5	CASSLNGGETQYF	TGTGCCAGCAGTTTAAACGGGGGAGAGACCCAGTACTTC
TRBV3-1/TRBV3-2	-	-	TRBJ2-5	CASSQLAGEETQYF	TGTGCCAGCAGCCAACTAGCAGGAGAAGAGACCCAGTACTTC
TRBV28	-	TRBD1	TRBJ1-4	CASSYTDRATNEKLFF	TGTGCCAGCAGTTACACGGACAGGGCAACTAATGAAAAACTGTTTTTT
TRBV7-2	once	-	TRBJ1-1	CASSLLGAGGGTEAFF	TGTGCCAGCAGCTTATTAGGAGCGGGGGGTGGCACTGAAGCTTTCTTT
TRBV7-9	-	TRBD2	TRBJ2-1	CASSLPSGGTNEQFF	TGTGCCAGCAGCTTACCCAGCGGGGGGACCAATGAGCAGTTCTTC